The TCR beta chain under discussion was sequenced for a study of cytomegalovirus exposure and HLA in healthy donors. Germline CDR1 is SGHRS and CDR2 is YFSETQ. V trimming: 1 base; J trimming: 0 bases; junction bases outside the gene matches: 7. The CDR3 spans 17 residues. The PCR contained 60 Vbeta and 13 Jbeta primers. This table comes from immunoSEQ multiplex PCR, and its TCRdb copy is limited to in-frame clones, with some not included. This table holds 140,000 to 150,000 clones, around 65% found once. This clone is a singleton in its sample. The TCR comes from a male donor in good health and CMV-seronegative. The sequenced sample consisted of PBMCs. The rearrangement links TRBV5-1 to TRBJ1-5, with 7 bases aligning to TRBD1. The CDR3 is CASSLTGDPNSNQPQHF. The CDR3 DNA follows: TGCGCCAGCAGCTTGACAGGGGATCCTAATAGCAATCAGCCCCAGCATTTT.